One and the same sample provided the 20 T cell receptor beta chains below, sequenced in a study of naive and memory T cell subsets. The study's findings and limits: Possibly reflecting memory cells re-expressing CD45RA, a few larger clonotypes occurred in naive repertoires, especially CD8.

These receptors' antigens are unknown. Two oligonucleotides, mixed equimolar, formed the beta constant-region primer covering TRBC1 and TRBC2. Nested alpha and beta constant-region primers with the SP2 primer drove four PCR rounds on ligated cDNA. TCRdb itself ran the UMI-ligation and nested PCR reads through MiXCR, one entry per CDR3 protein. The table shows more than 95,000 distinct CDR3 sequences, with approximately 15% occurring only once. Sequences were obtained from naive CD8+ T cells from blood. Receptors were obtained from a human donor in good health.

This clonotype was counted a few times. CDR3 in DNA: TGTGCCAGCAGCTTAGGCGGTAAAGAGACCCAGTACTTC. Protein product: CASSLGGKETQYF. The rearrangement links TRBV7-6 to TRBJ2-5, with D unclear. The V end was cut by 1 base, the J end by 3 bases, with 6 bases between. There are 13 residues in the CDR3. CDR1 and CDR2 (germline): SGHVS, FNYEAQ.

This clonotype has more than one count but fewer than ten. The rearrangement joins TRBV10-2 to TRBJ2-2; D might be TRBD1 or TRBD2, each matching 5 bases. This CDR3 has 14 amino acids. Trimming took 5 bases from V and 0 from J, leaving 7 bases between them. The germline gives CDR1 WSHSY, CDR2 SAAADI. The CDR3 coding sequence is TGCGCCAGCAGTCCGGGGCCGAACACCGGGGAGCTGTTTTTT. This codes for CASSPGPNTGELFF.

This clonotype was detected ten times or more. The rearrangement links TRBV11-3 to TRBJ2-1; unclear D gene. With 1 base removed from V and 7 bases from J, the gap between germline ends came to 8 bases. The CDR3 contains 13 residues. Germline V lookup: CDR1 SGHNT, CDR2 YENEEA. This CDR3 is CASSLGGINEQFF. In DNA form, the CDR3 reads TGTGCCAGCAGCTTAGGGGGAATAAATGAGCAGTTCTTC.

V gene TRBV6-6 combines with J gene TRBJ1-5; tentative D call: TRBD1 (6 bases). The CDR3 runs 14 residues. The V and J ends lost 6 bases and 0 bases respectively, with 9 bases between them. Looked up from germline, CDR1 is MNHNY and CDR2 is SVGAGI (reference sequence). CDR3 DNA: TGTGCCAGCAGACACAGGGATAGCAATCAGCCCCAGCATTTT. Its protein product is CASRHRDSNQPQHF.

This clonotype was seen ten or more times. The chain recombines TRBV12-3 or TRBV12-4 with TRBJ2-7; D unresolved. V lost 5 bases, J lost 6 bases, and 8 bases lay in between. The CDR3 is made up of 11 amino acids. The CDR3 DNA reads TGTGCCAGCAGTCAGAGTTCCGAGCAGTACTTC. Amino acids: CASSQSSEQYF.

This clonotype has more than one count but fewer than ten. This chain uses TRBV29-1 with TRBJ2-7; 7 bases match TRBD2. The CDR3 is made up of 10 amino acids. V lost 6 bases and J lost 5; bases outside the gene matches: 1. Per germline, CDR1 SQVTM and CDR2 ANQGSEA. CDR3 nucleotides: TGCAGCGTGGGGGGGAACGAGCAGTACTTC. It encodes CSVGGNEQYF.

The gene calls are TRBV30 and TRBJ2-7, with D perhaps matching TRBD1 (6 bases). The CDR3 is 13 amino acids. Trimming left V 2 bases short and J 0 bases short, with 8 bases between. CDR1 and CDR2 (germline): GTSNPN, SVGIG (reference sequence). CDR3 DNA sequence: TGTGCCTGGAGTACAGGGAGCTCCTACGAGCAGTACTTC. Encoded protein: CAWSTGSSYEQYF.

This clonotype occurred a few times. The chain links TRBV7-9 to TRBJ2-7, with a weak D call TRBD1 (6 bases). Trimming shortened V by 4 bases and J by 2 bases, and 12 bases separated the two germline ends. There are 14 residues in the CDR3. CDR1 is SEHNR and CDR2 is FQNEAQ in the germline V gene (reference sequence). Written as DNA, the CDR3 is TGTGCCAGCAGCTCCGGGACACAAGCCTACGAGCAGTACTTC. Translated, it gives CASSSGTQAYEQYF.

This sequence joins TRBV12-3 or TRBV12-4 and TRBJ2-1; tentatively, D is TRBD1 (6 bases). The germline V and J ends were trimmed by 4 bases and 4 bases, with 23 bases remaining between them. The CDR3 is 18 residues long. CDR3 coding DNA: TGTGCCAGCAGTTCCCCCCTTGAAACAGGGAGCGAATACAATGAGCAGTTCTTC. It translates to CASSSPLETGSEYNEQFF.

The chain is built from TRBV4-3 and TRBJ2-1; 8 nucleotides match TRBD2. V gave up 4 bases and J gave up 8 bases; unmatched junction bases: 22. CDR1 LGHNA and CDR2 YSLEER come from the germline V gene. This CDR3 spans 19 amino acids. The CDR3 here is CASSPSPPMTSAAGHEQFF. CDR3 coding DNA: TGCGCCAGCAGCCCCTCCCCCCCCATGACTAGCGCCGCTGGGCATGAGCAGTTCTTC.

This clonotype was observed at least ten times. The CDR3 reads CASSQESEGLGNSPLHF. The CDR3 DNA is TGTGCCAGCAGCCAAGAATCCGAGGGGCTGGGGAATTCACCCCTCCACTTT. The chain couples TRBV3-1 to TRBJ1-6; TRBD1 might be the D (5 bases). Looked up from germline, CDR1 is LGHDT and CDR2 is YNNKEL (reference sequence). V was trimmed by 0 bases and J by 7 bases, leaving 16 bases between them. The CDR3 extends over 17 amino acids.

The genes are TRBV9 and TRBJ2-1, with D hard to call. The V and J ends lost 4 bases and 1 base respectively, with 9 bases between them. The CDR3 sequence is 14 residues long. Germline CDR1 reads SGDLS; CDR2 reads YYNGEE. The DNA for the CDR3 is TGTGCCAGCAGCCCCAGTAATTCCTACAATGAGCAGTTCTTC. Translating gives CASSPSNSYNEQFF.

In DNA, the CDR3 is TGTGCCAGCAGCCTCCACTCCGGGACAACCTTTTATGGCTACACCTTC. This sequence encodes CASSLHSGTTFYGYTF. V gene TRBV14 combines with J gene TRBJ1-2; weak D call: TRBD1 (6 bases). This CDR3 is built from 16 residues. The germline V and J ends were trimmed by 4 bases and 5 bases, with 20 bases remaining between them. The germline CDR1 and CDR2 sequences are SGHDN and FVKESK.

The chain carries TRBV2 and TRBJ1-4; the D is unclear. The CDR3 has 14 amino acids. Trimming took off 3 bases at V and 6 bases at J, with 11 bases between the two ends. Per germline, CDR1 SNHLY and CDR2 FYNNEI. CDR3 protein: CASSDPRLDEKLFF. CDR3 in DNA: TGTGCCAGCAGTGATCCCAGGCTCGATGAAAAACTGTTTTTT.

This clonotype was seen a single time. The chain employs TRBV28 and TRBJ2-3; 9 bases line up with TRBD1. The germline V gene has CDR1 MDHEN and CDR2 SYDVKM. CDR3 size: 14 residues. The J segment lost 4 bases and the V segment lost 6 bases, leaving 5 bases of the junction unmatched. The CDR3 nucleotides read TGTGCCAGCAGGCCGGGACAGGGACCAGATACGCAGTATTTT. As protein: CASRPGQGPDTQYF. The full variable domain, with the rest looked up from reference TRBV28 and TRBJ2-3, is DVKVTQSSRYLVKRTGEKVFLECVQDMDHENMFWYRQDPGLGLRLIYFSYDVKMKEKGDIPEGYSVSREKKERFSLILESASTNQTSMYLCASRPGQGPDTQYFGPGTRLTVL.

This clonotype was seen a few times. This chain uses TRBV21-1 with TRBJ1-4; the table's D call TRBD1 went unverified against the DNA. TRBV21-1 corresponds to a pseudogene. The length of the CDR3 is 17 residues. DNA of the CDR3: TGTGCCAGCACCTTAGGGAAGACGGGATCAACTAATGAAAAACTGTTTTTT. Its protein product is CASTLGKTGSTNEKLFF.

The table lists this clonotype with a few counts. The chain joins TRBV9 to TRBJ2-7, with a tentative D call TRBD2 (5 bases). This CDR3 has 14 residues. Trimming shortened V by 1 base and J by 2 bases, and 10 bases separated the two germline ends. The germline CDR1 and CDR2 sequences are SGDLS and YYNGEE. CDR3 sequence reads: CASSVTGKPYEQYF. The DNA for the CDR3 is TGTGCCAGCAGCGTAACCGGGAAACCCTACGAGCAGTACTTC.

At least ten counts were recorded for this clonotype. This chain uses TRBV5-4 with TRBJ2-7; 10 bases match TRBD1. The CDR3 is 14 amino acids. Looked up from germline, CDR1 is SGHNT and CDR2 is YYREEE (reference sequence). Germline trimming cut 0 bases from V and 7 bases from J; bases unmatched to any gene: 4. In DNA form, the CDR3 reads TGTGCCAGCAGCTTGGGGGACAGGGGCGGGGAGCAGTACTTC. This encodes CASSLGDRGGEQYF.

This clonotype was picked up a small number of times. The chain employs TRBV12-3 or TRBV12-4 and TRBJ2-5; the D gene is possibly TRBD1 (6 bases). The CDR3 has 13 amino acids. The V end was cut by 6 bases, the J end by 3 bases, with 11 bases between. This CDR3 reads CASRKRTEETQYF. The CDR3 DNA sequence: TGTGCCAGCAGGAAAAGGACAGAAGAGACCCAGTACTTC.

In this sample, this clonotype turned up many times. The genes are TRBV6-2 or TRBV6-3 and TRBJ1-2, with 7 bases matching TRBD1. There are 13 residues in the CDR3. Germline V gene sequence: CDR1 MNHEY, CDR2 SVGEGT. Losses at the gene ends were 5 bases for V and 2 bases for J; bases not matched to a gene: 2. The CDR3 nucleotides are TGTGCCAGCAGTCCGACAGGGAACTATGGCTACACCTTC. Protein sequence: CASSPTGNYGYTF.